The subject of this entry is one T cell receptor (beta chain). This sample was included in a study of control samples from healthy donors and cancer patients. Germline V gene data show CDR1 as MNHEY and CDR2 as SVGAGI. Trimming cost V 6 bases and J 4 bases; bases outside gene matches: 6. CDR3 size: 15 residues. Here immunoSEQ multiplex PCR was the method, and the copy in TCRdb shows in-frame clones only, minus some. The repertoire holds about 410,000 clones, 90% seen once, with over 5.5% in the top ten. Source material: PBMCs. The TCR originated in a man aged 35-49 years with head and neck cancer. This chain connects TRBV6-5 to TRBJ2-7, with 13 bases matching TRBD2. The CDR3 nucleotides are TGTGCCAGCAGAATTCCGGGACTAGCGGGATACGAGCAGTACTTC. This codes for CASRIPGLAGYEQYF.